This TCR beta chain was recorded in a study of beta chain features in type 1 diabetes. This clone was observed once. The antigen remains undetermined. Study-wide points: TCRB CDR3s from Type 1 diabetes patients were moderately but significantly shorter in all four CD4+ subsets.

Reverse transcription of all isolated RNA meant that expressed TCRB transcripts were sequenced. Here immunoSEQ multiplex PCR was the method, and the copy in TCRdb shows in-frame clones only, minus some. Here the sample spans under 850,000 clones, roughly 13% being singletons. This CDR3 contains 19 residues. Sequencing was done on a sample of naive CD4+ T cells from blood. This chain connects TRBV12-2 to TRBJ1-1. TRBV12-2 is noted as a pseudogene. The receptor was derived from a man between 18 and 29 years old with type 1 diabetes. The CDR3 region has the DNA TGTGCAAGTCGCCCTGCCCTGATCTTTAGGGCCGGGGTGAACACTGAAGCTTTCTTT. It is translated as CASRPALIFRAGVNTEAFF.